The 28 T cell receptor beta chains below come from one sample, sequenced in a study of T cell responses to AZD1222 COVID-19 vaccine. The protocol was immunoSEQ multiplex PCR, while the TCRdb copy is restricted to in-frame clones and leaves out a portion. Here the sample spans 110,000 or so clones, around 84% being singletons. This specimen consisted of peripheral blood, obtained 28 days after the second AZD1222 dose. The receptors originated from an adult who received the AZD1222 COVID-19 vaccine.

The chain uses TRBV9 and TRBJ2-1, with D possibly TRBD1 on 5 matching bases. Germline CDR1 SGDLS, CDR2 YYNGEE. This CDR3 region has 14 residues. The germline V and J ends were trimmed by 4 bases and 4 bases, with 12 bases remaining between them. CDR3 in amino acids: CASSPQGQYNEQFF. CDR3 bases: TGTGCCAGCAGCCCCCAGGGCCAATACAATGAGCAGTTCTTC.

The CDR3 loop is CASSAPSGGDSEKLFF. In DNA, the CDR3 is TGTGCCAGCAGCGCTCCTTCAGGGGGCGATAGTGAAAAACTGTTTTTT. This chain connects TRBV9 to TRBJ1-4; 8 nucleotides match TRBD1. The CDR3 runs to 16 residues. Germline trimming cut 3 bases from V and 7 bases from J; bases unmatched to any gene: 11. Germline V gene data show CDR1 as SGDLS and CDR2 as YYNGEE. The entire variable domain, with the rest obtained from reference TRBV9 and TRBJ1-4, is as follows: DSGVTQTPKHLITATGQRVTLRCSPRSGDLSVYWYQQSLDQGLQFLIQYYNGEERAKGNILERFSAQQFPDLHSELNLSSLELGDSALYFCASSAPSGGDSEKLFFGSGTQLSVL.

V and J are TRBV7-3 and TRBJ2-7; the D gene is possibly TRBD2 (7 bases). The germline gives CDR1 SGHTA, CDR2 FQGTGA. This CDR3 is built from 13 residues. Trimming pared 5 bases from V and 3 bases from J, leaving 11 bases between. CDR3 amino acids: CASSKGGDYEQYF. As DNA, the CDR3 is TGTGCCAGCAGCAAAGGGGGGGACTACGAGCAGTACTTC. Full variable domain (missing parts from reference TRBV7-3 and TRBJ2-7): GAGVSQTPSNKVTEKGKYVELRCDPISGHTALYWYRQSLGQGPEFLIYFQGTGAADDSGLPNDRFFAVRPEGSVSTLKIQRTERGDSAVYLCASSKGGDYEQYFGPGTRLTVT.

This chain joins TRBV10-1 and TRBJ1-2, with D tentatively TRBD1 (6 bases). Germline V gene lookup returns CDR1 WNHNN and CDR2 SYGVQD (reference sequence). The length of the CDR3 is 13 residues. The germline V and J ends were trimmed by 1 base and 5 bases, with 8 bases remaining between them. The CDR3 reads CASSEYRDYGYTF. As DNA, the CDR3 is TGCGCCAGCAGTGAGTACAGGGATTATGGCTACACCTTC.

The chain combines TRBV2 with TRBJ1-5; D gene ambiguous. Looked up from germline, CDR1 is SNHLY and CDR2 is FYNNEI. The V gene lost 1 base and the J gene lost 3 bases, with 7 bases spanning the gap. The CDR3 has 14 amino acids. The CDR3 here is CASSEGGSNQPQHF. For the CDR3, the DNA is TGTGCCAGCAGTGAAGGGGGTTCCAATCAGCCCCAGCATTTT.

CDR3 sequence (DNA): TGTGCCAGCAGAGGCGGGAGGGAATCCTACGAGCAGTACTTC. Protein: CASRGGRESYEQYF. The chain joins TRBV28 to TRBJ2-7; 9 bases are a match to TRBD2. The germline gives CDR1 MDHEN, CDR2 SYDVKM. The CDR3 has 14 residues. Germline trimming cut 6 bases from V and 1 base from J; bases unmatched to any gene: 4. Full variable domain (remainder filled in from reference TRBV28 and TRBJ2-7): DVKVTQSSRYLVKRTGEKVFLECVQDMDHENMFWYRQDPGLGLRLIYFSYDVKMKEKGDIPEGYSVSREKKERFSLILESASTNQTSMYLCASRGGRESYEQYFGPGTRLTVT.

This chain joins TRBV29-1 and TRBJ1-2, with D possibly TRBD1 on 5 matching bases. Per the germline V gene, CDR1 is SQVTM and CDR2 is ANQGSEA. This CDR3 contains 13 residues. Trimming shortened V by 3 bases and J by 2 bases, and 10 bases separated the two germline ends. This CDR3 reads CSVDGDLNYGYTF. Here the CDR3 DNA reads TGCAGCGTTGACGGGGACCTGAACTATGGCTACACCTTC.

This chain links TRBV7-9 with TRBJ1-1; D ambiguous. Germline V CDR1 and CDR2: SEHNR, FQNEAQ (reference sequence). V was clipped by 5 bases and J by 11 bases, with 18 bases between them. CDR3 length: 13 amino acids. In DNA, the CDR3 is TGTGCCAGCAGCCCAACGGTTACGGGCGAGGCTTTCTTT. Translation: CASSPTVTGEAFF.

The chain joins TRBV5-5 to TRBJ1-3, with D tentatively TRBD1 (6 bases). The V gene lost 2 bases and the J gene lost 4 bases, with 13 bases spanning the gap. CDR3 length: 15 amino acids. Looked up from germline, CDR1 is SGHKS and CDR2 is YYEKEE (reference sequence). This CDR3 is CASSFFTGSGNTIYF. The CDR3 DNA follows: TGTGCCAGCAGCTTTTTTACAGGGTCCGGAAACACCATATATTTT. Drawing the rest from reference TRBV5-5 and TRBJ1-3, the complete variable domain is DAGVTQSPTHLIKTRGQQVTLRCSPISGHKSVSWYQQVLGQGPQFIFQYYEKEERGRGNFPDRFSARQFPNYSSELNVNALLLGDSALYLCASSFFTGSGNTIYFGEGSWLTVV.

In nucleotides, the CDR3 is TGTGCCAGTACACCGGGGGACAGGCCCTACGAGCAGTACTTC. Translating it yields CASTPGDRPYEQYF. This chain uses TRBV19 with TRBJ2-7; 8 positions match TRBD1. This CDR3 has 14 amino acids. V trimming: 7 bases; J trimming: 2 bases; junction bases outside the gene matches: 7. Germline loops: CDR1 LNHDA, CDR2 SQIVND (reference sequence).

The chain has TRBV7-2 and TRBJ1-2; 11 positions agree with TRBD1. Germline V gives CDR1 SGHTA, CDR2 FQGNSA. Trimming took 6 bases from V and 4 from J; bases not matched to a gene: 10. This CDR3 spans 16 amino acids. CDR3 DNA: TGTGCCAGCAGTTCTGGAATTGGGACAGGGGGCTATGGCTACACCTTC. Translated, it gives CASSSGIGTGGYGYTF.

This sequence joins TRBV5-4 and TRBJ1-1, with TRBD1 matching over 9 bases. Germline CDR1 is SGHNT and CDR2 is YYREEE (reference sequence). The CDR3 runs to 16 residues. After removal of 4 bases from V and 0 bases from J, the junction contained 7 bases not matched to a gene. The CDR3 coding sequence is TGTGCCAGCAGCACAGGGGGCGCCGCGGTGAACACTGAAGCTTTCTTT. Residues: CASSTGGAAVNTEAFF.

The J gene is TRBJ2-7, the V gene TRBV2; tentative D call: TRBD2 (5 bases). The CDR3 is made up of 13 amino acids. The germline V and J ends were trimmed by 2 bases and 7 bases, with 12 bases remaining between them. CDR1 is SNHLY and CDR2 is FYNNEI in the germline V gene. The CDR3 is CASSERQEAEQYF. In DNA, the CDR3 is TGTGCCAGCAGTGAACGCCAGGAGGCGGAGCAGTACTTC.

V gene TRBV5-4 combines with J gene TRBJ2-7, with 9 bases that match TRBD1. The CDR3 loop spans 15 amino acids. Germline CDR1 is SGHNT and CDR2 is YYREEE (reference sequence). Trimming at V came to 4 bases and at J to 2 bases, leaving 7 bases not matched to a gene. The CDR3 DNA sequence: TGTGCCAGCAGCCTCGGACAGGGGCTTACCTACGAGCAGTACTTC. Protein sequence: CASSLGQGLTYEQYF.

This chain joins TRBV5-4 and TRBJ2-1; D uncertain. V gave up 0 bases and J gave up 4 bases, with 5 bases separating them. Germline CDR1 is SGHNT and CDR2 is YYREEE (reference sequence). The length of the CDR3 is 13 residues. The CDR3 region is CASSLEEYNEQFF. CDR3 bases: TGTGCCAGCAGCTTGGAAGAGTACAATGAGCAGTTCTTC.

This chain joins TRBV6-5 and TRBJ1-5; D gene unclear. The V end lost 6 bases, the J end lost 9 bases, and 12 bases lay between the germline ends. CDR1 MNHEY and CDR2 SVGAGI come from the germline V gene. This CDR3 is built from 12 residues. CDR3 amino acids: CASRPARGPQHF. For the CDR3, the DNA is TGTGCCAGCAGACCCGCCCGAGGGCCCCAGCATTTT.

The chain joins TRBV27 to TRBJ1-1; D perhaps matches TRBD1 (6 bases). Germline V CDR1 and CDR2: MNHEY, SMNVEV (reference sequence). The CDR3 has 15 amino acids. V lost 3 bases and J 5 bases, leaving 16 bases between the germline ends. The CDR3 sequence: CASSFPGGAGTEAFF. For the CDR3, the DNA is TGTGCCAGCAGTTTTCCGGGGGGCGCGGGGACTGAAGCTTTCTTT.

V usage is TRBV19 and J usage is TRBJ1-4, with a weak D call TRBD1 (6 bases). Per the germline V gene, CDR1 is LNHDA and CDR2 is SQIVND (reference sequence). There are 15 residues in the CDR3. Between the trimmed V and J ends, which lost 7 bases and 8 bases, there was a span of 20 bases. In DNA, the CDR3 is TGTGCCAGTACCCTCTTCAGGGGAGCCAACGAAAAACTGTTTTTT. It is translated as CASTLFRGANEKLFF.

The rearrangement joins TRBV7-3 to TRBJ1-1; D is unresolved. Germline-derived CDR1 and CDR2 are SGHTA and FQGTGA. V dropped 6 bases and J dropped 4 bases, with 12 bases sitting between them. The CDR3 runs 13 residues. CDR3 nucleotide sequence: TGTGCCAGCAGTTTACCGGGCCTCACTGAAGCTTTCTTT. Its protein is CASSLPGLTEAFF.

The gene calls are TRBV6-5 and TRBJ2-1, with 9 bases matching TRBD2. With V trimmed by 5 bases and J by 2 bases, 4 bases remained unmatched. Germline CDR1 and CDR2: MNHEY and SVGAGI. The CDR3 has 15 amino acids. CDR3 DNA sequence: TGTGCCAGCAGTAGAAAGCGGGGGGCCTACAATGAGCAGTTCTTC. This translates into CASSRKRGAYNEQFF.

The genes are TRBV2 and TRBJ2-7; tentatively, D is TRBD2 (7 bases). Germline-derived CDR1 and CDR2 are SNHLY and FYNNEI. Trimming took off 7 bases at V and 12 bases at J, with 28 bases between the two ends. CDR3 size: 15 residues. The CDR3 sequence is CASKESGGGDETLYF. CDR3 in DNA: TGTGCCAGCAAAGAGAGCGGCGGGGGCGACGAGACCCTGTACTTC.

Points on this clone: An end of the junction differs from the germline gene, which may be a read error. The J gene is TRBJ1-1, the V gene TRBV5-5; a possible D gene is TRBD1 (6 bases). Germline loops: CDR1 SGHKS, CDR2 YYEKEE (reference sequence). The CDR3 runs 14 residues. The CDR3 DNA reads TGTGCCAGCAGCAGTCCTCAGGGGAGGACTGAAACTTTCTTT. Its protein is CASSSPQGRTETFF.

The chain uses TRBV9 and TRBJ2-7, with a weak D call TRBD2 (7 bases). CDR1 is SGDLS and CDR2 is YYNGEE in the germline V gene. V was pared by 4 bases and J by 3 bases, with 17 bases between. The CDR3 spans 15 residues. The CDR3 coding sequence is TGTGCCAGCAGCTTAGGGGGGGAACCACTCTACGAGCAGTACTTC. This codes for CASSLGGEPLYEQYF.

Details on this clone: Other DNA variants within this sample encode the same CDR3. The genes are TRBV7-9 and TRBJ1-5; no definite D call. V lost 1 base, J lost 0 bases, and 4 bases lay in between. Germline CDR1 reads SEHNR; CDR2 reads FQNEAQ (reference sequence). The CDR3 loop spans 14 amino acids. CDR3 sequence reads: CASSLGDSNQPQHF. DNA of the CDR3: TGTGCCAGCAGCTTAGGGGATAGCAATCAGCCCCAGCATTTT.

This clone was counted once. The sample carries other DNA sequences with the same CDR3. The chain uses TRBV19 and TRBJ1-1, with D unclear. This CDR3 is built from 13 residues. Trimming removed 3 bases at V and 0 bases at J, with 5 bases between. The germline V gene has CDR1 LNHDA and CDR2 SQIVND (reference sequence). In DNA form, the CDR3 reads TGTGCCAGTAGTATTCGAGTGAACACTGAAGCTTTCTTT. Translating it yields CASSIRVNTEAFF.

The rearrangement joins TRBV4-1 to TRBJ1-6; weak D call: TRBD1 (5 bases). The CDR3 has 15 amino acids. Germline CDR1 and CDR2: MGHRA and YSYEKL. Trimming took off 0 bases at V and 9 bases at J, with 12 bases between the two ends. CDR3 loop: CASSQDGGFASPLHF. In nucleotides, the CDR3 is TGCGCCAGCAGCCAAGATGGGGGGTTCGCTTCACCCCTCCACTTT.

The V and J genes are TRBV29-1 and TRBJ2-1; 9 bases are a match to TRBD1. This CDR3 has 12 residues. Trimming removed 6 bases from V and 8 bases from J; junction bases left unmatched: 5. Germline V gene lookup returns CDR1 SQVTM and CDR2 ANQGSEA. In nucleotides, the CDR3 is TGCAGCGTGGACAGGGGATCGGATGAGCAGTTCTTC. Protein sequence: CSVDRGSDEQFF.

The V gene is TRBV2, the J gene TRBJ1-1; 7 nucleotides match TRBD1. J gave up 2 bases and V 8 bases, and 5 bases lay outside the gene matches. The CDR3 contains 13 residues. CDR1 is SNHLY, CDR2 FYNNEI, per germline. The DNA of the CDR3 is TGTGCCAGCGCCGGGACAGCCAACACTGAAGCTTTCTTT. Translation: CASAGTANTEAFF.